One sample yielded the 25 T cell receptor beta chains listed below, sequenced in a study of blood T cell repertoires in COVID-19. Generated by immunoSEQ multiplex PCR, the TCRdb table keeps only in-frame clones and is missing some. The sample contains around 200,000 clones, about nine tenths of which appear only once. The sequenced material came from peripheral blood. Receptor source: a woman in her forties or fifties with acute or convalescent COVID-19.

The chain joins TRBV19 to TRBJ1-2; 8 nucleotides align to TRBD1. Germline assignment: CDR1 LNHDA and CDR2 SQIVND (reference sequence). After removal of 3 bases from V and 6 bases from J, the junction contained 3 bases not matched to a gene. The CDR3 runs 13 residues. The CDR3 is CASSIPDRDGYTF. The CDR3 coding sequence is TGTGCCAGTAGTATCCCGGACAGGGATGGCTACACCTTC.

The chain carries TRBV5-1 and TRBJ1-1, with D unclear. Per germline, CDR1 SGHRS and CDR2 YFSETQ. This CDR3 spans 15 amino acids. V was cut by 3 bases and J by 0 bases, with 12 bases left in between. The CDR3 DNA reads TGCGCCAGCAGCTCCTCCGGGATAGTGAACACTGAAGCTTTCTTT. Amino acids: CASSSSGIVNTEAFF.

This clone was observed once. This chain connects TRBV20-1 to TRBJ1-1, with unresolved D. V lost 5 bases and J 4 bases, leaving 8 bases between the germline ends. This CDR3 region has 11 residues. Looked up from germline, CDR1 is DFQATT and CDR2 is SNEGSKA (reference sequence). In nucleotides, the CDR3 is TGCAGTGCTCTTCCGGGCACTGAAGCTTTCTTT. This codes for CSALPGTEAFF.

This sequence joins TRBV7-9 and TRBJ2-3; a possible D gene is TRBD2 (6 bases). V was cut by 5 bases and J by 6 bases, with 24 bases left in between. The germline gives CDR1 SEHNR, CDR2 FQNEAQ (reference sequence). The CDR3 loop spans 17 amino acids. CDR3 loop: CASSVGSGSREADTQYF. CDR3 DNA: TGTGCCAGCAGCGTCGGGTCGGGGAGTAGGGAGGCCGATACGCAGTATTTT. The full variable domain, in which reference TRBV7-9 and TRBJ2-3 provide the parts outside the CDR3, is DTGVSQNPRHKITKRGQNVTFRCDPISEHNRLYWYRQTLGQGPEFLTYFQNEAQLEKSRLLSDRFSAERPKGSFSTLEIQRTEQGDSAMYLCASSVGSGSREADTQYFGPGTRLTVL.

The chain has TRBV19 and TRBJ1-6, with D maybe TRBD1 (5 bases). The germline V and J ends were trimmed by 7 bases and 10 bases, with 17 bases remaining between them. The CDR3 spans 14 residues. Germline values: CDR1 LNHDA, CDR2 SQIVND (reference sequence). The CDR3 DNA follows: TGTGCCAGTACCCCGGGCAGGGTGGGGTCACCCCTCCACTTT. It codes for CASTPGRVGSPLHF. The variable domain in full, completed from reference TRBV19 and TRBJ1-6, reads DGGITQSPKYLFRKEGQNVTLSCEQNLNHDAMYWYRQDPGQGLRLIYYSQIVNDFQKGDIAEGYSVSREKKESFPLTVTSAQKNPTAFYLCASTPGRVGSPLHFGNGTRLTVT.

The chain recombines TRBV5-1 with TRBJ2-3, with D possibly TRBD1 on 5 matching bases. Germline CDR1 reads SGHRS; CDR2 reads YFSETQ. The CDR3 runs to 16 residues. Deletions cut 0 bases from V and 2 bases from J, with 13 bases between. The CDR3 DNA follows: TGCGCCAGCAGCTTGGTCGCTGGGGCCATCACAGATACGCAGTATTTT. Protein product: CASSLVAGAITDTQYF.

The sample holds a few counts of this clone. The DNA of the CDR3 is TGCGCCAGCAGCTTGGCGCGGGCCTCTAGCGGGAGGGACTACGAGCAGTACTTC. It yields the protein CASSLARASSGRDYEQYF. The chain links TRBV5-1 to TRBJ2-7; the match to TRBD2 covers 12 bases. Germline CDR1 and CDR2: SGHRS and YFSETQ. Trimming cost V 0 bases and J 3 bases; bases outside gene matches: 10. There are 18 residues in the CDR3.

This chain connects TRBV5-1 to TRBJ1-4, with 9 bases aligning to TRBD1. Germline V lookup: CDR1 SGHRS, CDR2 YFSETQ. This CDR3 region has 16 residues. V was pared by 2 bases and J by 8 bases, with 10 bases of the junction left unmatched. The CDR3 is CASSFNEDRGKEKLFF. CDR3 DNA sequence: TGCGCCAGCAGCTTTAACGAGGACAGGGGCAAGGAAAAACTGTTTTTT.

This clone was counted between two and nine times. The genes are TRBV7-6 and TRBJ2-2, with D possibly matching TRBD2 (5 bases). V lost 4 bases to trimming and J lost 6 bases, with 18 bases between them. The CDR3 covers 16 residues. Germline lookup yields CDR1 SGHVS and CDR2 FNYEAQ. CDR3 amino acids: CASSSGPEAWAGELFF. In DNA form, the CDR3 reads TGTGCCAGCAGCTCCGGGCCGGAGGCTTGGGCCGGGGAGCTGTTTTTT.

The J gene is TRBJ2-7, the V gene TRBV10-3, with 10 bases that match TRBD2. This CDR3 region has 16 residues. The germline V gene has CDR1 ENHRY and CDR2 SYGVKD. J gave up 0 bases and V 8 bases, and 10 bases lay outside the gene matches. CDR3 amino acids: CAIVAGGRGGSYEQYF. CDR3 nucleotides: TGTGCCATCGTAGCGGGAGGCCGGGGGGGCTCCTACGAGCAGTACTTC.

In DNA, the CDR3 is TGTGCCAGCAGTAACCCCGGGACAGGGAAATCGGGCTACACCTTC. Its translation is CASSNPGTGKSGYTF. The chain links TRBV27 to TRBJ1-2; 9 bases agree with TRBD1. CDR3 length: 15 residues. Germline values: CDR1 MNHEY, CDR2 SMNVEV (reference sequence). Trimming removed 5 bases from V and 8 bases from J; junction bases left unmatched: 12.

The sample holds a few counts of this clone. V usage is TRBV5-6 and J usage is TRBJ1-5, with D unresolved. The CDR3 is made up of 14 amino acids. Germline V CDR1 and CDR2: SGHDT, YYEEEE. V was clipped by 2 bases and J by 1 base, with 7 bases between them. CDR3: CASSFTGSNQPQHF. CDR3 DNA sequence: TGTGCCAGCAGCTTTACGGGAAGCAATCAGCCCCAGCATTTT.

V and J are TRBV9 and TRBJ2-1; TRBD2 agrees at 8 bases. The CDR3 has 16 residues. The V gene end was trimmed by 1 base and the J gene end by 7 bases; junction bases not matched to a gene: 10. The germline V gene encodes CDR1 SGDLS and CDR2 YYNGEE. The CDR3: CASSVYSGSPQNEQFF. In nucleotides, the CDR3 is TGTGCCAGCAGCGTATACAGCGGGAGCCCCCAGAATGAGCAGTTCTTC.

The CDR3 bases are TGTGCCAGCAGTGACGGCGGGTCGGTAGAGACCCAGTACTTC. Amino acid sequence: CASSDGGSVETQYF. The chain links TRBV6-2 or TRBV6-3 to TRBJ2-5, with D possibly TRBD2 on 5 matching bases. This CDR3 has 14 residues. Germline values: CDR1 MNHEY, CDR2 SVGEGT. The V and J ends lost 5 bases and 4 bases respectively, with 14 bases between them.

The chain uses TRBV7-2 and TRBJ1-4, with 10 bases aligning to TRBD1. The V gene's germline CDR1 is SGHTA and CDR2 FQGNSA. The CDR3 runs 14 residues. The junction had 3 bases not matched to a gene; V was cut back by 5 bases and J by 6 bases. CDR3 sequence: CASSPGTGDEKLFF. CDR3 in DNA: TGTGCCAGCAGCCCCGGGACAGGGGATGAAAAACTGTTTTTT.

J is TRBJ1-2 and V is TRBV27, with D perhaps TRBD1 (5 bases). The CDR3 extends over 15 amino acids. Germline V CDR1 and CDR2: MNHEY, SMNVEV (reference sequence). V was clipped by 0 bases and J by 4 bases, with 12 bases between them. In nucleotides, the CDR3 is TGTGCCAGCAGTTTATCCTCAGGGCACCTCTATGGCTACACCTTC. Protein product: CASSLSSGHLYGYTF.

This rearrangement joins TRBV5-5 to TRBJ1-1, with 12 bases identical to TRBD1. The CDR3 has 15 residues. V lost 2 bases to trimming and J lost 6 bases; unmatched junction nucleotides: 5. The germline V gene encodes CDR1 SGHKS and CDR2 YYEKEE (reference sequence). The CDR3 is CASSFLGQGASEAFF. The DNA of the CDR3 is TGTGCCAGCAGCTTTCTGGGACAGGGGGCGTCTGAAGCTTTCTTT.

V and J are TRBV10-3 and TRBJ1-5; the D gene is possibly TRBD1 (5 bases). The CDR3 runs to 13 residues. The V end was cut by 6 bases, the J end by 3 bases, with 9 bases between. Germline-derived CDR1 and CDR2 are ENHRY and SYGVKD. CDR3 residues: CAIRGQFNQPQHF. The CDR3 nucleotides are TGTGCCATCAGAGGACAATTCAATCAGCCCCAGCATTTT.

The chain has TRBV27 and TRBJ1-4; 9 bases match TRBD1. The germline gives CDR1 MNHEY, CDR2 SMNVEV (reference sequence). CDR3 length: 13 amino acids. The ends lost 8 bases at V and 8 bases at J; junction bases unmatched: 6. The CDR3 DNA follows: TGTGCCAGCCGACAGACAGGGGGGGAAAAACTGTTTTTT. This codes for CASRQTGGEKLFF.

The genes are TRBV6-5 and TRBJ2-3; perhaps TRBD2 as D (5 bases). This CDR3 is built from 14 residues. V gave up 7 bases and J gave up 2 bases, with 13 bases separating them. Looked up from germline, CDR1 is MNHEY and CDR2 is SVGAGI. As DNA, the CDR3 is TGTGCCAGCAAGAATAGCCGGGACACAGATACGCAGTATTTT. It translates to CASKNSRDTDTQYF.

This clone was recorded only once. The chain links TRBV27 to TRBJ2-1; 8 bases match TRBD2. The CDR3 is 15 amino acids. Germline CDR1 is MNHEY and CDR2 is SMNVEV (reference sequence). The trim removed 4 bases at V and 3 bases at J, leaving 5 bases unmatched. CDR3 nucleotides: TGTGCCAGCAGTTCAGCGGGAGATGGCTACAATGAGCAGTTCTTC. Amino acid sequence: CASSSAGDGYNEQFF.

The rearrangement uses TRBV5-4 and TRBJ2-1, with 9 bases matching TRBD2. The CDR3 is made up of 16 amino acids. Germline V gene lookup returns CDR1 SGHNT and CDR2 YYREEE (reference sequence). V gave up 1 base and J gave up 8 bases; unmatched junction bases: 10. Written as DNA, the CDR3 is TGTGCCAGCAGCTTGTTGAGCGGGGGGCCCGGGGATGAGCAGTTCTTC. It yields the protein CASSLLSGGPGDEQFF.

The V call is TRBV6-6, the J call TRBJ1-5; TRBD1 matches at 9 bases. The germline V gene has CDR1 MNHNY and CDR2 SVGAGI (reference sequence). Germline trimming cut 8 bases from V and 0 bases from J; bases unmatched to any gene: 2. This CDR3 has 14 residues. The CDR3: CASGTGYSNQPQHF. CDR3 DNA sequence: TGTGCCAGCGGGACAGGGTATAGCAATCAGCCCCAGCATTTT.

This sequence joins TRBV24-1 and TRBJ2-3; a weak D match, TRBD2 (5 bases). CDR3 length equals 14 residues. The germline V gene encodes CDR1 KGHDR and CDR2 SFDVKD. Trimming cost V 2 bases and J 7 bases, with 12 bases left between them. The DNA of the CDR3 is TGTGCCACCAGTGATTCATCTAGCATCTATACGCAGTATTTT. This encodes CATSDSSSIYTQYF.

This clone was seen only a few times. The V call is TRBV3-1 (or the pseudogene TRBV3-2), the J call TRBJ1-2, with D unclear. Germline V gene data show CDR1 as LGHDT and CDR2 as YNNKEL (reference sequence). This CDR3 has 16 amino acids. V was pared by 1 base and J by 0 bases, with 12 bases between. DNA of the CDR3: TGTGCCAGCAGCCAAGCTCGAGGTACGACTAACTATGGCTACACCTTC. Its translation is CASSQARGTTNYGYTF.